The next 17 T cell receptor beta chains were all read from a single sample in a study of immune characterization of retroperitoneal liposarcoma. TCRdb reprocessed the PCR reads with MiXCR, giving one entry per CDR3 protein. Of 7,900 or so distinct CDR3 sequences listed, more than 40% were seen once; the top ten hold under 15%. Specimen: tumor tissue. The origin of the receptors is a male donor with retroperitoneal liposarcoma.

This clonotype turned up a few times. V and J are TRBV6-1 and TRBJ2-1; no firm D call. The J call may be mistaken, given a closer DNA end match to TRBJ2-7. Germline assignment: CDR1 MNHNS and CDR2 SASEGT. This CDR3 comprises 13 residues. The CDR3 DNA reads TGTGCCAGCAGTGATGAGGCGCACTACGAGCAGTACTTC. Translation gives CASSDEAHYEQYF.

The chain links TRBV28 to TRBJ2-4; no clear D. Germline loops: CDR1 MDHEN, CDR2 SYDVKM. This CDR3 is built from 14 residues. Trimming stripped 5 bases from V and 1 base from J, with 9 bases between. The CDR3: CASSIQYAKNIQYF. In nucleotides, the CDR3 is TGTGCCAGCAGTATACAGTATGCCAAAAACATTCAGTACTTC.

This clonotype is deemed medium-sized. The rearrangement links TRBV6-1 to TRBJ2-7, with 9 nucleotides matching TRBD1. Germline V gives CDR1 MNHNS, CDR2 SASEGT. This CDR3 contains 15 residues. V dropped 6 bases and J dropped 0; count of bases not matched to a gene: 6. CDR3: CASRRDRESSYEQYF. For the CDR3, the DNA is TGTGCCAGCAGGAGGGACAGGGAGAGCTCCTACGAGCAGTACTTC.

The chain links TRBV6-1 to TRBJ2-1; D unresolved. The J call may not be correct, given that the DNA end is closer to TRBJ2-7. The CDR3 contains 14 residues. Germline V gene lookup returns CDR1 MNHNS and CDR2 SASEGT. The CDR3 region is CASSEAGGSYEQYV. DNA of the CDR3: TGTGCCAGCAGTGAAGCAGGCGGCTCCTACGAGCAGTACGTC.

This chain connects TRBV6-1 to TRBJ2-1; 9 bases fit TRBD2. Germline CDR1 is MNHNS and CDR2 is SASEGT. The V gene end was trimmed by 3 bases and the J gene end by 4 bases; junction bases not matched to a gene: 7. There are 16 residues in the CDR3. The CDR3 region is CASSDPAGGGYNEQFF. In DNA, the CDR3 is TGTGCCAGCAGTGATCCAGCGGGGGGCGGTTACAATGAGCAGTTCTTC.

This clonotype counts as medium-sized. The chain uses TRBV6-1 and TRBJ2-5; 8 bases fit TRBD1. In germline, CDR1 is MNHNS, CDR2 SASEGT. The CDR3 sequence is 14 residues long. The J segment lost 5 bases and the V segment lost 6 bases, leaving 8 bases of the junction unmatched. For the CDR3, the DNA is TGTGCCAGCAGAAGGACAGGGATTGTGGAGACCCAGTACTTC. Translation gives CASRRTGIVETQYF.

About this clonotype itself: An end of the junction differs from the germline gene, which may be a read error. The chain has TRBV7-2 and TRBJ2-3; 7 nucleotides agree with TRBD2. Germline CDR1 is SGHTA and CDR2 is FQGNSA. The CDR3 runs to 15 residues. The CDR3 loop is CVSSLGSGGTDTQYF. In DNA form, the CDR3 reads TGTGTCAGCAGCTTAGGGAGCGGGGGCACAGATACGCAGTATTTT.

This clonotype has only one observation. The V and J genes are TRBV12-3 or TRBV12-4 and TRBJ2-1; 7 nucleotides line up with TRBD2. The DNA end favors TRBJ2-7, so the J call may be wrong. The CDR3 contains 14 residues. The CDR3 region is CATRLAGFNNEQYF. In nucleotides, the CDR3 is TGTGCCACCCGATTAGCGGGCTTTAACAATGAGCAGTACTTC.

This clonotype counts as medium-sized (0.01 to 0.1%). The rearrangement joins TRBV27 to TRBJ2-5; no clear D gene. The J call may be mistaken, given a closer DNA end match to TRBJ2-1. The CDR3 contains 13 residues. Germline CDR1 reads MNHEY; CDR2 reads SMNVEV (reference sequence). CDR3: CASSLRASYEQFF. CDR3 nucleotides: TGTGCCAGCAGTTTAAGGGCATCCTACGAGCAGTTCTTC.

This clonotype occurred a few times. V gene TRBV6-8 combines with J gene TRBJ2-5, with TRBD1 identical over 7 bases. The J call may be incorrect, as the DNA end agrees better with TRBJ2-7. The CDR3 sequence is 13 residues long. Germline lookup yields CDR1 MNHGY and CDR2 SAAAGT. CDR3 DNA sequence: TGTGCCAGCGGAATGACAGGGTCCTACGAGCAGTACTTC. Encoded protein: CASGMTGSYEQYF.

The chain combines TRBV24-1 with TRBJ2-1; the D gene could be TRBD1 or TRBD2 (6 bases each). Germline-derived CDR1 and CDR2 are KGHDR and SFDVKD. This CDR3 has 15 residues. Trimming removed 9 bases at V and 10 bases at J, with 24 bases between. The CDR3 nucleotides are TGTGCCACCTCCGGCGGACCGGGGGCTACAAGGGAGCAGTTCTTC. Encoded protein: CATSGGPGATREQFF.

This clonotype is large (0.1 to 1%). The chain joins TRBV7-2 to TRBJ2-1; either TRBD1 or TRBD2 may supply D (7 bases each). The DNA end lines up better with TRBJ2-7; the J call may be wrong. The CDR3 is 16 residues long. CDR1 and CDR2 from the germline V gene are SGHTA and FQGNSA. Here the CDR3 DNA reads TGTGCCAGCAGCTTAGGGGCCCCAGGGGGGGGCTACGAGCAGTACTTC. Its translation: CASSLGAPGGGYEQYF.

The table lists this clonotype with a few counts. The rearrangement links TRBV27 to TRBJ2-5, with TRBD1 as a possible D gene (6 bases). Germline V gene sequence: CDR1 MNHEY, CDR2 SMNVEV (reference sequence). V was cut by 6 bases and J by 1 base, with 9 bases left in between. This CDR3 contains 13 residues. CDR3 sequence: CASRDSPQETQYF. CDR3 sequence (DNA): TGTGCCAGCAGGGACAGCCCCCAAGAGACCCAGTACTTC.

This chain joins TRBV4-1 and TRBJ2-1; D remains unclear. The DNA end is a closer match to TRBJ2-5, so the J assignment may be wrong. Per the germline V gene, CDR1 is MGHRA and CDR2 is YSYEKL. This CDR3 has 14 amino acids. The CDR3 sequence: CASSQEGSQETQYF. In DNA, the CDR3 is TGCGCCAGCAGCCAAGAAGGAAGTCAAGAGACCCAGTACTTC.

This chain joins TRBV6-8 and TRBJ2-1, with 9 bases fitting TRBD2. The J call is in doubt because the DNA end fits TRBJ2-7 better. Germline loops: CDR1 MNHGY, CDR2 SAAAGT. This CDR3 spans 18 amino acids. Here the CDR3 reads CASTPRGTSFWNNYEQYF. CDR3 sequence (DNA): TGTGCCAGCACCCCCCGGGGGACTAGCTTTTGGAATAACTACGAGCAGTACTTC.

By sample fraction, this clonotype is medium-sized. J is TRBJ2-5 and V is TRBV12-3 or TRBV12-4, with D possibly TRBD2 on 5 matching bases. With 7 bases removed from V and 5 bases from J, the gap between germline ends came to 14 bases. The CDR3 is 13 residues long. For the CDR3, the DNA is TGTGCCAGCACCCTGAGCGGATTGGAGACCCAGTACTTC. Its translation is CASTLSGLETQYF.

The rearrangement uses TRBV7-2 and TRBJ2-5, with D possibly being TRBD1 (5 bases). Trimming left V 5 bases short and J 2 bases short, with 12 bases between. Germline V gives CDR1 SGHTA, CDR2 FQGNSA. CDR3 length: 14 residues. The CDR3 loop is CASSKSGNQETQYF. The CDR3 DNA is TGTGCCAGCAGCAAATCAGGGAATCAAGAGACCCAGTACTTC.